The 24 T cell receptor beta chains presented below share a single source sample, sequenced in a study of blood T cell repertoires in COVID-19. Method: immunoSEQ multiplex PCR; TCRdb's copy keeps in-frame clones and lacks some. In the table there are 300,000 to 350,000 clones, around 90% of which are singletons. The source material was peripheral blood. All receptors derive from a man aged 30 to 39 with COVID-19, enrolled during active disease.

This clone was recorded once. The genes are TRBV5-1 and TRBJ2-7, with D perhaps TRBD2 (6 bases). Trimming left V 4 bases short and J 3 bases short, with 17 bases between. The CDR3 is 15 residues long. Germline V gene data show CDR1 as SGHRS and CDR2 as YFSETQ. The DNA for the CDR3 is TGCGCCAGCAGCATGACCGGGGGTTTATTCTACGAGCAGTACTTC. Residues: CASSMTGGLFYEQYF.

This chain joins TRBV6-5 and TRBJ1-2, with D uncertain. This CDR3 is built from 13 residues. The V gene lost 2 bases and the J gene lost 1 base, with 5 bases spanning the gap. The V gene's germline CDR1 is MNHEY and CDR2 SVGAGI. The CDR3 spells CASSYEGNYGYTF. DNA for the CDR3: TGTGCCAGCAGTTACGAGGGTAACTATGGCTACACCTTC.

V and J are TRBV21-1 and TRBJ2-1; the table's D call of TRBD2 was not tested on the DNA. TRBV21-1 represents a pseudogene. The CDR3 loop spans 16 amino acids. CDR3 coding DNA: TGTGCCAGCAGCAAAGAGCGGGCGGTTTCCTACAATGAGCAGTTCTTC. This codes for CASSKERAVSYNEQFF.

The CDR3 sequence: CASSIRGADTQYF. The CDR3 bases are TGTGCCAGCAGTATACGGGGAGCAGATACGCAGTATTTT. V is TRBV6-6 and J is TRBJ2-3, with D perhaps TRBD2 (5 bases). Germline CDR1 reads MNHNY; CDR2 reads SVGAGI (reference sequence). The ends were cut back, 5 bases at V and 4 bases at J, with 10 bases in the middle. The CDR3 loop spans 13 amino acids.

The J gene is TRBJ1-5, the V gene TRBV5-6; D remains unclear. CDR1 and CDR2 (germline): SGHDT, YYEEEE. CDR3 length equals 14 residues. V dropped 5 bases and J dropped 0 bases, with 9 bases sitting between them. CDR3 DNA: TGTGCCAGCAGTCGGTGGTATAGCAATCAGCCCCAGCATTTT. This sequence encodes CASSRWYSNQPQHF.

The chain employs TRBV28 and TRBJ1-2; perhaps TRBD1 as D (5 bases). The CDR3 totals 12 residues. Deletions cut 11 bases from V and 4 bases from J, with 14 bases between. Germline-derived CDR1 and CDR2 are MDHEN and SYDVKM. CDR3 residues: CASRTGSYGYTF. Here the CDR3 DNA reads TGTGCCTCCCGAACAGGTTCCTATGGCTACACCTTC.

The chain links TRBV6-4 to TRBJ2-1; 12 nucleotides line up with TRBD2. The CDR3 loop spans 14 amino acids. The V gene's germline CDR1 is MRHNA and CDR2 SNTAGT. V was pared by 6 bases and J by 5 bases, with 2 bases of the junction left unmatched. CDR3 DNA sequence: TGTGCCAGCAGAAGACTAGCGGGAGACAATGAGCAGTTCTTC. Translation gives CASRRLAGDNEQFF.

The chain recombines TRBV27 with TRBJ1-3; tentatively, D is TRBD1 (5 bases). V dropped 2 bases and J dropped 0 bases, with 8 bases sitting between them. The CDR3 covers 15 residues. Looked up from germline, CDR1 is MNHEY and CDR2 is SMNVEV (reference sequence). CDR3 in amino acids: CASSLQGNSGNTIYF. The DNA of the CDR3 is TGTGCCAGCAGTTTACAGGGAAACTCTGGAAACACCATATATTTT.

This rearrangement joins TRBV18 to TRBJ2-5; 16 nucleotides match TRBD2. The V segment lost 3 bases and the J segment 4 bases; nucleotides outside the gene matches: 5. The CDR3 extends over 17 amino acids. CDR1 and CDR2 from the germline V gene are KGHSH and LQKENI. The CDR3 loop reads CASSPGLAGGPAETQYF. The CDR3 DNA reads TGTGCCAGCTCACCGGGACTAGCGGGGGGGCCAGCAGAGACCCAGTACTTC.

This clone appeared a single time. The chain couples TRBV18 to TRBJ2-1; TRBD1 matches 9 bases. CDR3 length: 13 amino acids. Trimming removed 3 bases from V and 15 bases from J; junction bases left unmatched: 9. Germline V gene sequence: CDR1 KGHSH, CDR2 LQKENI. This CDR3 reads CASSPDGQGRMFF. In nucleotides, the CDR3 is TGTGCCAGCTCACCGGATGGACAGGGGCGTATGTTCTTC.

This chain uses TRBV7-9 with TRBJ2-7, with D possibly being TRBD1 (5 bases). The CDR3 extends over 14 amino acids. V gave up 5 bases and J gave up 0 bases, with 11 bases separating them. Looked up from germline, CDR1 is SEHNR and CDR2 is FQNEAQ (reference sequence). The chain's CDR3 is CASSLQTASYEQYF. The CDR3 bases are TGTGCCAGCAGCCTTCAGACAGCCTCCTACGAGCAGTACTTC.

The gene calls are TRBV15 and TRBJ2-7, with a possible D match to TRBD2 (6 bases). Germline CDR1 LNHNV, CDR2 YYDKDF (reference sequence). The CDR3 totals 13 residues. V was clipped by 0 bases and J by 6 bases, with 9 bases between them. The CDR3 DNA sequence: TGTGCCACCAGCAGAGATGGCGGGGCCGAGCAGTACTTC. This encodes CATSRDGGAEQYF.

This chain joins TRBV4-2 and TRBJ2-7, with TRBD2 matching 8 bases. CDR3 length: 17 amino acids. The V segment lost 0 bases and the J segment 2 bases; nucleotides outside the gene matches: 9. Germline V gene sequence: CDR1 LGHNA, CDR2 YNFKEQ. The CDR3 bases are TGTGCCAGCAGCCAAGATTATCAGCGGGAGTTTACCTACGAGCAGTACTTC. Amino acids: CASSQDYQREFTYEQYF.

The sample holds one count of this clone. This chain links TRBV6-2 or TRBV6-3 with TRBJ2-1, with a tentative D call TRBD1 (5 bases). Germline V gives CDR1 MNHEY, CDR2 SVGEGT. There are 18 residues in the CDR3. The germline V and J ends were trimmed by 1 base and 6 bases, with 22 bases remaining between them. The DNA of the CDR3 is TGTGCCAGCAGTTACTATTATGGAGTGACAGAGCCCTCCAATGAGCAGTTCTTC. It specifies CASSYYYGVTEPSNEQFF.

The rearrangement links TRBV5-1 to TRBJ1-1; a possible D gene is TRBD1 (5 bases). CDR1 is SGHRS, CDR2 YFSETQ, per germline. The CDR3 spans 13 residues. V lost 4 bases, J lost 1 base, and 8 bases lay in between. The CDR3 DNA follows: TGCGCCAGCAGCCTCAGGGAGAACACTGAAGCTTTCTTT. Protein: CASSLRENTEAFF. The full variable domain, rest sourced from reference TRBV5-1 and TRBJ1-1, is KAGVTQTPRYLIKTRGQQVTLSCSPISGHRSVSWYQQTPGQGLQFLFEYFSETQRNKGNFPGRFSGRQFSNSRSEMNVSTLELGDSALYLCASSLRENTEAFFGQGTRLTVV.

The CDR3 loop is CASSLHGGELFF. The CDR3 region has the DNA TGTGCCAGCAGCTTGCACGGCGGGGAGCTGTTTTTT. The chain has TRBV5-6 and TRBJ2-2; no clear D gene. Germline loops: CDR1 SGHDT, CDR2 YYEEEE. The CDR3 covers 12 residues. Trimming removed 1 base from V and 7 bases from J, with 5 bases in between. The full variable domain, in which reference TRBV5-6 and TRBJ2-2 provide the parts outside the CDR3, is DAGVTQSPTHLIKTRGQQVTLRCSPKSGHDTVSWYQQALGQGPQFIFQYYEEEERQRGNFPDRFSGHQFPNYSSELNVNALLLGDSALYLCASSLHGGELFFGEGSRLTVL.

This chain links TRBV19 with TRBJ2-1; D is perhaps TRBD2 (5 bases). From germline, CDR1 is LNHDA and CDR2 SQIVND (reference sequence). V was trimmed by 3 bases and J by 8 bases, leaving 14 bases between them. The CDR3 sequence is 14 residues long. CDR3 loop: CASSIQASGDEQFF. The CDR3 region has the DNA TGTGCCAGTAGTATCCAGGCCTCCGGGGATGAGCAGTTCTTC.

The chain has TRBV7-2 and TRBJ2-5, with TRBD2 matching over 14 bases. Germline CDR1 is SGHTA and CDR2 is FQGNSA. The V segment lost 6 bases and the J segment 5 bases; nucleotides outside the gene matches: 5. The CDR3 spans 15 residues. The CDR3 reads CASRRLAGGRETQYF. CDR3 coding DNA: TGTGCCAGCAGGAGACTAGCGGGGGGGCGTGAGACCCAGTACTTC.

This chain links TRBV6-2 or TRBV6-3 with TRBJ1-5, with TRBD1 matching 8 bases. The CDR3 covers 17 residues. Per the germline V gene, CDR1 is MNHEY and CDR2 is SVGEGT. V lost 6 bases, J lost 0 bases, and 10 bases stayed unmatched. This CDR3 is CASSHGQGSHSNQPQHF. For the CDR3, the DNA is TGTGCCAGCAGCCACGGACAGGGCAGCCATAGCAATCAGCCCCAGCATTTT.

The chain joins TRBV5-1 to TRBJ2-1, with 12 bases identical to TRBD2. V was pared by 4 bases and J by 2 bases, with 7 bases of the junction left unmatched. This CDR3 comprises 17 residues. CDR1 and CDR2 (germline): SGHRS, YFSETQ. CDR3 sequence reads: CASSLRTSGVTYNEQFF. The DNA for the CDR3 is TGCGCCAGCAGCCTAAGGACTAGCGGGGTGACCTACAATGAGCAGTTCTTC.

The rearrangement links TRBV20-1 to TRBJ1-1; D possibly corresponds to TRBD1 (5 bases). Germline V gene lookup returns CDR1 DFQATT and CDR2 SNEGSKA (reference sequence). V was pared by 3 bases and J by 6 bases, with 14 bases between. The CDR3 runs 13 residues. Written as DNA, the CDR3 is TGCAGTGCTAGTAATAGGGGCCGGGCTGAAGCTTTCTTT. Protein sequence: CSASNRGRAEAFF.

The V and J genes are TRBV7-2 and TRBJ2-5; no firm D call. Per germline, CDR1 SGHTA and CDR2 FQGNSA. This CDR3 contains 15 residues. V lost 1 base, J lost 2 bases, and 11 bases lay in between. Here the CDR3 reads CASSLVSGRQETQYF. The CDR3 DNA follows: TGTGCCAGCAGCTTAGTTTCTGGCAGACAAGAGACCCAGTACTTC.

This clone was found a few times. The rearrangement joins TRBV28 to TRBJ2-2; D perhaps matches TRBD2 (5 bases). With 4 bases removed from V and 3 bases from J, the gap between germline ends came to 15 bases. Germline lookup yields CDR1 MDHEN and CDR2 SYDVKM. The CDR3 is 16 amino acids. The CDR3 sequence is CASSSTRSRYTGELFF. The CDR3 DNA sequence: TGTGCCAGCAGTTCCACTAGGAGTCGGTACACCGGGGAGCTGTTTTTT.

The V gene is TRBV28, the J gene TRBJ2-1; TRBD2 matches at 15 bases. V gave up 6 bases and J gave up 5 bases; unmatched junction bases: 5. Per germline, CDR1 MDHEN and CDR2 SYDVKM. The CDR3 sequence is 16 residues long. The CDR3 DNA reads TGTGCCAGCAGCCCAGGACTAGCGGGAGGGGACAATGAGCAGTTCTTC. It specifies CASSPGLAGGDNEQFF.